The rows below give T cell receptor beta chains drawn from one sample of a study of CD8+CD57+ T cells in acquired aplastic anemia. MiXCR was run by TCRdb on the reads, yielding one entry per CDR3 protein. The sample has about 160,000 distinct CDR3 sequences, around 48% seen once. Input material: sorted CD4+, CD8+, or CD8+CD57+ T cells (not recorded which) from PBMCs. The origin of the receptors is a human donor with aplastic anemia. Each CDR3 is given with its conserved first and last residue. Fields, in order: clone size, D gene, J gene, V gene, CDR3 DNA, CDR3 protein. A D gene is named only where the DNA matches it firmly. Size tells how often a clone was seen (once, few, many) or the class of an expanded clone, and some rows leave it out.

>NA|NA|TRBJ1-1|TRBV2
TGTGCCAGCAGTTCCGGCCTGGTCACTGAAGCTTTCTTT
CASSSGLVTEAFF
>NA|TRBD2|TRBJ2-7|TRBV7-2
TGTGCCAGCAGCGCCACTAGCGGGTACGAGCAGTACTTC
CASSATSGYEQYF
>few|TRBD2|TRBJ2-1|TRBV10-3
TGTGCCATCAAACCAGGGACTAGCGGGAGACTCAATGAGCAGTTCTTC
CAIKPGTSGRLNEQFF
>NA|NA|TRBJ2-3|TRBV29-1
TGCAGCGTTGTTATCCCGCAGGTTGCAGATACGCAGTATTTT
CSVVIPQVADTQYF
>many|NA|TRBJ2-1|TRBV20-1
TGCAGTGCTAGTCCCGTAGGCGGGAAAGCCTCCTACAATGAGCAGTTCTTC
CSASPVGGKASYNEQFF
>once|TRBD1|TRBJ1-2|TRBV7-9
TGTGCCAGCAGCTTCCGGGACAGGACTAACTATGGCTACACCTTC
CASSFRDRTNYGYTF
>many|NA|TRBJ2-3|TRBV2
TGTGCCAGCGCTCCCGGTAGGCGGGGCACAGATACGCAGTATTTT
CASAPGRRGTDTQYF
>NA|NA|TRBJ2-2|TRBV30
TGTGCCTGGAGTGGGCGGGAGAACACCGGGGAGCTGTTTTTT
CAWSGRENTGELFF
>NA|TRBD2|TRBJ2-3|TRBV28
TGTGCCAGCAGTTTGAGCGGGAGCGGAGATACGCAGTATTTT
CASSLSGSGDTQYF
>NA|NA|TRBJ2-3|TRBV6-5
TGTGCCAGCAGTTACTCGAGGGGGGTGGATACGCAGTATTTT
CASSYSRGVDTQYF
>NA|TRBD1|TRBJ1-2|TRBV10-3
TGTGCCATGGGACAGTTTAACTATGGCTACACCTTC
CAMGQFNYGYTF
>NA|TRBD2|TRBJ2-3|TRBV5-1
TGCGCCAGCGGCTTGGCCGGACTAGCGGGAGGTGTGGGGTATACGCAGTATTTT
CASGLAGLAGGVGYTQYF
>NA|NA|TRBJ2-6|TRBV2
TGTGCCAGCATCCGCCGGGACACTACCTCTGGGGCCAACGTCCTGACTTTC
CASIRRDTTSGANVLTF
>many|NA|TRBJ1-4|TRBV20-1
TGCAGTGCTAGAGACCGACAGAGACCTAGGGACGTACTGTTTTTT
CSARDRQRPRDVLFF
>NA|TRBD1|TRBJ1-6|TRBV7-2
TGTGCCAGCAGCTCTCAGGGGGACTCACCCCTCCACTTT
CASSSQGDSPLHF
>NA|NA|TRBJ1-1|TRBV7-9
TGTGCCAGCAGCCCCCGGAAGGACAGGAACACTGAAGCTTTCTTT
CASSPRKDRNTEAFF
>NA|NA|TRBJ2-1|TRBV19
TGTGCCAGTAGTCACGCTTCTTACAATGAGCAGTTCTTC
CASSHASYNEQFF
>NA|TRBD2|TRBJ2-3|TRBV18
TGTGCCAGCTCACCCTTTGCTTTAGCGGGCCTTACCACAGATACGCAGTATTTT
CASSPFALAGLTTDTQYF
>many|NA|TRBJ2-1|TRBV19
TGTGCCAGTAGTATATCACTCGTCGGCAATGAGCAGTTCTTC
CASSISLVGNEQFF
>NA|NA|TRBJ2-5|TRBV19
TGTGCCAGTAGCCTGACAGGAGCTCAAGAGACCCAGTACTTC
CASSLTGAQETQYF
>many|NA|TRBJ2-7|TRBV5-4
TGTGCCAGCAGTGAAAAACGCGTATCCTACGAGCAGTACTTC
CASSEKRVSYEQYF
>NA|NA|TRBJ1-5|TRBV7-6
TGTGCCAGCAGCACCCAGCATTTT
CASSTQHF
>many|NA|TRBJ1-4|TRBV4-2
TGTGCCAGCAGCCAAGGCCAGCCTAAACTGTTTTTT
CASSQGQPKLFF
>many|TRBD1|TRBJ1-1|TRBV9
TGTGCCAGCAGCGTAGGACAGGGTGGTATCACTGAAGCTTTCTTT
CASSVGQGGITEAFF
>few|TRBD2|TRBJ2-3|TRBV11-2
TGTGCCAGCAGCCATATCGTAGCGGGAGGGAGCACAGATACGCAGTATTTT
CASSHIVAGGSTDTQYF
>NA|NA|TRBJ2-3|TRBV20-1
TGCAGTGCTAGGGATGGGGCGCTAGGCACAGATACGCAGTATTTT
CSARDGALGTDTQYF
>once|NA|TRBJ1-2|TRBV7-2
TGTGCCAGCAGCTCTTCAGGGAGGATTAACTATGGCTACACCTTC
CASSSSGRINYGYTF
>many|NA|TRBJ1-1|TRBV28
TGTGCCAGCAGATCAGCGAACACTGAAGCTTTCTTT
CASRSANTEAFF
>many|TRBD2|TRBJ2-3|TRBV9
TGTGCCAGCAGCGTAGGGGCGGGAGTTGGTACAGATACGCAGTATTTT
CASSVGAGVGTDTQYF
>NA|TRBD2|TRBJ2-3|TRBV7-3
TGTGCCAGCAGCCCAGCGGGAGGGGGCACAGATACGCAGTATTTT
CASSPAGGGTDTQYF
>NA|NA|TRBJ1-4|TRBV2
TGTGCCAACAGGCGGGAGACAGCAACTAATGAAAAACTGTTTTTT
CANRRETATNEKLFF
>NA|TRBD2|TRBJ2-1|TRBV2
TGTGCCAGCAGCGTAGCTGGGACTAGCGGCAATGAGCAGTTCTTC
CASSVAGTSGNEQFF
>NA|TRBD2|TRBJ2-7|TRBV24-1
TGTGCCACCAGCCTAGCGGGAGGGCCGGGTGAGCAGTACTTC
CATSLAGGPGEQYF
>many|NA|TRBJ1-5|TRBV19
TGTGCCAGTATCGAAGGTGGGGTCGGCGCCCAGCCCCAGCATTTT
CASIEGGVGAQPQHF
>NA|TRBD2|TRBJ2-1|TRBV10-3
TGTGCCACCCAAGCGGGAGGGCCGAATGAGCAGTTCTTC
CATQAGGPNEQFF
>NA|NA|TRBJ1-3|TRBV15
TGTGCCACCAGCAGAGATCGTTCGGACATCCGTGGAAACACCATATATTTT
CATSRDRSDIRGNTIYF
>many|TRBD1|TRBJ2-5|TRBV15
TGTGCCACCAGCAGACCAGGGGGCTCGGAGACCCAGTACTTC
CATSRPGGSETQYF
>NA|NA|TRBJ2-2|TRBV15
TGTGCCACCAGCAGAGATCTGGGGGATGTCGACACCGGGGAGCTGTTTTTT
CATSRDLGDVDTGELFF